The 2 T cell receptor beta chains below come from one sample, sequenced in a study of blood T cell repertoires in COVID-19. The table came from immunoSEQ multiplex PCR; TCRdb's copy has only in-frame clones and leaves some out. The sample shows 150,000 or so clones, 60% to 75% of them seen only once. Sequenced input: peripheral blood. These receptor sequences come from a woman between 65 and 79 years old with acute or convalescent COVID-19.

Comment on this clone: The identical CDR3 is also encoded by other nucleotide sequences in the sample. The rearrangement links TRBV6-5 to TRBJ1-2; no clear D. Germline V CDR1 and CDR2: MNHEY, SVGAGI. The V gene lost 2 bases and the J gene lost 0 bases, with 4 bases spanning the gap. The CDR3 has 13 residues. The CDR3 spells CASSYTANYGYTF. Written as DNA, the CDR3 is TGTGCCAGCAGTTACACAGCTAACTATGGCTACACCTTC.

The rearrangement uses TRBV5-1 and TRBJ2-7; D remains unclear. Germline values: CDR1 SGHRS, CDR2 YFSETQ. The CDR3 consists of 15 residues. Trimming cost V 1 base and J 3 bases, with 14 bases left between them. The CDR3 loop reads CASSLSESTFYEQYF. Written as DNA, the CDR3 is TGCGCCAGCAGCTTGAGCGAGTCCACTTTCTACGAGCAGTACTTC.